What follows are 12 T cell receptor beta chains derived from one specimen sequenced in a study of control samples from healthy donors and cancer patients. Assay: immunoSEQ multiplex PCR; the TCRdb copy retains only in-frame clones and omits some. Altogether around 75,000 clones are present, approximately 80% being singletons, with the ten largest covering 28%. The material sequenced was blood. The receptors derive from a man over 45 in good health.

The genes are TRBV20-1 and TRBJ2-7, with TRBD1 matching 10 bases. The CDR3 has 11 residues. CDR1 and CDR2 (germline): DFQATT, SNEGSKA (reference sequence). V gave up 5 bases and J gave up 9 bases; unmatched junction bases: 4. CDR3 amino acids: CSAGQGVSQYF. Here the CDR3 DNA reads TGCAGTGCTGGACAGGGGGTATCGCAGTACTTC.

This chain connects TRBV19 to TRBJ2-1; 7 bases agree with TRBD2. Germline V gene data show CDR1 as LNHDA and CDR2 as SQIVND (reference sequence). The CDR3 contains 15 residues. J gave up 2 bases and V 0 bases, and 1 base lay outside the gene matches. CDR3 sequence reads: CASSIEGTTYNEQFF. The CDR3 coding sequence is TGTGCCAGTAGTATAGAGGGGACTACCTACAATGAGCAGTTCTTC.

This clone was found once. The chain couples TRBV20-1 to TRBJ2-7, with D unresolved. Germline-derived CDR1 and CDR2 are DFQATT and SNEGSKA (reference sequence). The CDR3 extends over 8 amino acids. This chain's CDR3 is CNEYEQYF. The DNA of the CDR3 is TGCAACGAGTACGAGCAGTACTTC.

The chain combines TRBV12-3 or TRBV12-4 with TRBJ1-1; D gene unclear. The V end lost 6 bases, the J end lost 3 bases, and 11 bases lay between the germline ends. The length of the CDR3 is 13 residues. CDR3 region: CASRPGGDTEAFF. The DNA for the CDR3 is TGTGCCAGCAGGCCCGGCGGTGACACTGAAGCTTTCTTT.

The chain combines TRBV2 with TRBJ1-3; a weak D match, TRBD1 (6 bases). CDR1 is SNHLY and CDR2 is FYNNEI in the germline V gene. V shed 4 bases and J shed 4 bases, with 8 bases lying between them. This CDR3 has 13 residues. The CDR3 protein is CASSGTAGNTIYF. The CDR3 DNA reads as TGTGCCAGCAGTGGGACAGCGGGAAACACCATATATTTT.

The genes are TRBV7-9 and TRBJ2-3; weak D call: TRBD1 (6 bases). The CDR3 extends over 15 amino acids. Looked up from germline, CDR1 is SEHNR and CDR2 is FQNEAQ (reference sequence). V was cut by 3 bases and J by 6 bases, with 16 bases left in between. CDR3 DNA: TGTGCCAGCAGCTTTTGGCCTACAGGGAGCGATACGCAGTATTTT. Residues: CASSFWPTGSDTQYF.

V usage is TRBV30 and J usage is TRBJ1-1; D is possibly TRBD1 (5 bases). This CDR3 spans 11 amino acids. Germline CDR1 GTSNPN, CDR2 SVGIG (reference sequence). CDR3 coding DNA: TGTGCGGCGGGGCGGGGGGGAGCAGCTTTCTTT. Translating gives CAAGRGGAAFF.

The gene calls are TRBV7-3 and TRBJ1-6; D is uncertain. Germline CDR1 reads SGHTA; CDR2 reads FQGTGA. Deletions cut 5 bases from V and 7 bases from J, with 12 bases between. The CDR3 totals 14 residues. As DNA, the CDR3 is TGTGCCAGCAGCGCAGGACGGCTAAATTCACCCCTCCACTTT. Its translation: CASSAGRLNSPLHF.

This rearrangement joins TRBV6-5 to TRBJ2-1; 8 bases are shared with TRBD2. J was trimmed by 8 bases and V by 5 bases; bases with no gene match: 5. The CDR3 consists of 13 residues. Germline V gene lookup returns CDR1 MNHEY and CDR2 SVGAGI. The CDR3 loop is CASSPGAGDEQFF. DNA of the CDR3: TGTGCCAGCAGTCCCGGAGCGGGGGATGAGCAGTTCTTC.

DNA of the CDR3: TGTGCCAGCAGCCAAGATCGTAGGTCGTGGTACTTC. Translation gives CASSQDRRSWYF. This chain uses TRBV3-1 (or the pseudogene TRBV3-2) with TRBJ2-4; D is undetermined. Trimming removed 0 bases at V and 15 bases at J, with 12 bases between. The CDR3 extends over 12 amino acids. The V gene's germline CDR1 is LGHDT and CDR2 YNNKEL (reference sequence).

The chain employs TRBV20-1 and TRBJ2-2; 10 bases are shared with TRBD2. CDR1 and CDR2 from the germline V gene are DFQATT and SNEGSKA (reference sequence). V lost 3 bases and J lost 5; bases outside the gene matches: 6. This CDR3 is built from 15 residues. The CDR3 is CSASYVAGGTGELFF. The DNA for the CDR3 is TGCAGTGCTAGTTACGTAGCGGGGGGAACCGGGGAGCTGTTTTTT.

The chain combines TRBV7-9 with TRBJ2-5, with 9 positions matching TRBD1. V lost 5 bases to trimming and J lost 5 bases; unmatched junction nucleotides: 9. Germline V gives CDR1 SEHNR, CDR2 FQNEAQ (reference sequence). The CDR3 contains 15 residues. CDR3 DNA: TGTGCCAGCAGCCGAACCACAGGGGGCAGGGAGACCCAGTACTTC. Protein: CASSRTTGGRETQYF.